The clone carrying this T cell receptor beta chain showed up many times. Its antigen remains unknown. These data belong to a study of T cell repertoires in cytomegalovirus infection. TCRdb itself ran the reads through MiXCR, one entry per CDR3 protein. Of roughly 990,000 distinct CDR3 sequences in the sample, less than 35% were seen once. V lost 5 bases, J lost 3 bases, and 5 bases lay in between. CDR1 and CDR2 (germline): SGHAT, FQNNGV. The CDR3 contains 11 residues. This specimen consisted of cultured CD8+ T cells from PBMCs, obtained from culture after CMV antigen stimulation. The receptor comes from a human donor in good health (CMV status not recorded). Some clones in this sample may be carry-over from other donors' samples. The V gene is TRBV11-2, the J gene TRBJ2-7; no clear D gene. The CDR3 DNA reads TGTGCCAGCAGCGTGGGCTACGAGCAGTACTTC. It encodes CASSVGYEQYF.